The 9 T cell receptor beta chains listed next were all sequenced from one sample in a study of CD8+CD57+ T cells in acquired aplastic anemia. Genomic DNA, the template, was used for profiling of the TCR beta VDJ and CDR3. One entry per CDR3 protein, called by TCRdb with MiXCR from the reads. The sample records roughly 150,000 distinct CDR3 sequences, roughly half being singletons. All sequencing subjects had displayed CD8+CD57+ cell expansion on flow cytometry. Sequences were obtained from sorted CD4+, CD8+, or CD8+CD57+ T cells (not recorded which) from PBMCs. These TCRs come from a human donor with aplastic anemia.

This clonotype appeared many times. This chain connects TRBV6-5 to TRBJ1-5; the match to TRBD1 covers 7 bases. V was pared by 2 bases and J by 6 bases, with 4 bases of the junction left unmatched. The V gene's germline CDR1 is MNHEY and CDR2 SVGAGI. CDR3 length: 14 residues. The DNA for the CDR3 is TGTGCCAGCAGTTACACAGGGGAGGGTCAGCCCCAGCATTTT. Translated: CASSYTGEGQPQHF.

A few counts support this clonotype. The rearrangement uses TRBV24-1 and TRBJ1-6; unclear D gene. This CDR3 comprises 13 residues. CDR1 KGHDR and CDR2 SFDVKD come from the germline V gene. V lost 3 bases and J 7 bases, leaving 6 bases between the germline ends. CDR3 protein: CATSDGPNSPLHF. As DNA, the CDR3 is TGTGCCACCAGTGATGGACCAAATTCACCCCTCCACTTT.

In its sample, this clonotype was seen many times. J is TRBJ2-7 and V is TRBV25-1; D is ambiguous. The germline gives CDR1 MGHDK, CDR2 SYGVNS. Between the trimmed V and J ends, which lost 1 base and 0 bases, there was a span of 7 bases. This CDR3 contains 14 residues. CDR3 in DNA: TGTGCCAGCAGTGAATTTAGGAGCTCCTACGAGCAGTACTTC. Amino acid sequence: CASSEFRSSYEQYF.

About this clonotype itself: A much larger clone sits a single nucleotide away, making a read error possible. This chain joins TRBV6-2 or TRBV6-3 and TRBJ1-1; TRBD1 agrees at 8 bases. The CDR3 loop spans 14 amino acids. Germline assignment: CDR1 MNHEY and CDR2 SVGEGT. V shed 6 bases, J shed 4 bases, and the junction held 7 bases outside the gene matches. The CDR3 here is CASSQGQGFTEAFF. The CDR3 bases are TGTGCCAGCAGCCAAGGACAGGGTTTCACTGAAGCTTTCTTT.

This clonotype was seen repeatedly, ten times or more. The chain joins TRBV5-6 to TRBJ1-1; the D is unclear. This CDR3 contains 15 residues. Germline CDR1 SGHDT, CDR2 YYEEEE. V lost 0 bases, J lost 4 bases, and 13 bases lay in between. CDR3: CASSLGVKDVTEAFF. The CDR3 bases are TGTGCCAGCAGCTTGGGGGTAAAGGACGTCACTGAAGCTTTCTTT.

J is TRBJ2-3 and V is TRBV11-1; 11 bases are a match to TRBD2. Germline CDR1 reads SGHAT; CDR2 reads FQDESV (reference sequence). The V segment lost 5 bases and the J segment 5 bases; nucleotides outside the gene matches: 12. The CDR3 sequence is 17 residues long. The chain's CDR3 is CASSHCPRLAGIDTQYF. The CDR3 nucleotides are TGTGCCAGCAGCCACTGCCCCCGACTAGCGGGGATAGATACGCAGTATTTT.

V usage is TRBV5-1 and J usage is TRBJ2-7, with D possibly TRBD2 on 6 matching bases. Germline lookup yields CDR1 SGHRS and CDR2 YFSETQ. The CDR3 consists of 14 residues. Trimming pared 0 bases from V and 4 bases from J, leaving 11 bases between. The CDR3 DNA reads TGCGCCAGCAGCTTGGAACGGGGGACTTACGAGCAGTACGTC. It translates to CASSLERGTYEQYV.

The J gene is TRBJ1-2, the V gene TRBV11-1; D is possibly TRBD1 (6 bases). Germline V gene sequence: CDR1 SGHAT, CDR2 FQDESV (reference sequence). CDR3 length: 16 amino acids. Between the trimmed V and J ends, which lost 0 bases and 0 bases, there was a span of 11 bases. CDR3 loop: CASSLAGTTSNYGYTF. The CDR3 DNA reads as TGTGCCAGCAGCTTAGCAGGGACAACCTCTAACTATGGCTACACCTTC.

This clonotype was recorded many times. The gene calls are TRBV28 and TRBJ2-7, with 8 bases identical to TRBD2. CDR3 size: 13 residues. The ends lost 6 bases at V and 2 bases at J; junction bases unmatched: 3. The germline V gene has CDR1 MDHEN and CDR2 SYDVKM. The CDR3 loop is CASSPGGAYEQYV. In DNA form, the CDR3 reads TGTGCCAGCAGCCCCGGGGGGGCCTACGAGCAGTACGTC.